This TCR beta chain was captured in a study of blood T cell repertoires in COVID-19. Trimming pared 4 bases from V and 8 bases from J, leaving 11 bases between. Germline CDR1 is LGHDT and CDR2 is YNNKEL (reference sequence). CDR3 size: 12 residues. In the source study's methods: Amplification of reference gene primers provided the estimated nucleated cell counts. Using immunoSEQ multiplex PCR, the repertoire was profiled, and TCRdb retains in-frame clones only, with some absent. V, J and clone size derive from that table, while D and trimming were established from the DNA sequence. The sample includes approximately 75,000 clones, over 80% of them seen just once.

The source of this sequence is a woman older than 75 with acute or convalescent COVID-19. Sequenced: peripheral blood. V usage is TRBV3-1 (or the pseudogene TRBV3-2) and J usage is TRBJ1-1; a possible D gene is TRBD1 (5 bases). Here the CDR3 DNA reads TGTGCCAGCAGCCTGGGGCCAGCCGAAGCTTTCTTT. Translated: CASSLGPAEAFF.